A single sample is the source of the 22 T cell receptor beta chains below, sequenced in a study of blood T cell repertoires in COVID-19. The repertoire was sequenced with immunoSEQ multiplex PCR; TCRdb's copy has only in-frame clones and lacks some. The repertoire holds just over 300,000 clones, with roughly 89% as singletons. The specimen was peripheral blood. These receptor sequences come from a woman aged 25 to 45 with COVID-19, enrolled during active disease.

The chain links TRBV6-5 to TRBJ1-6; 9 bases are a match to TRBD1. With 4 bases clipped from V and 9 bases from J, the junction kept 7 bases outside the gene matches. CDR1 is MNHEY and CDR2 is SVGAGI in the germline V gene. The CDR3 length is 15 residues. The CDR3 bases are TGTGCCAGCAGTTCCCGGGACAGGGCCTTTTCACCCCTCCACTTT. It is translated as CASSSRDRAFSPLHF.

The V gene is TRBV6-1, the J gene TRBJ2-3; 9 nucleotides line up with TRBD1. After removal of 4 bases from V and 4 bases from J, the junction contained 9 bases not matched to a gene. CDR1 is MNHNS and CDR2 is SASEGT in the germline V gene. The length of the CDR3 is 16 residues. CDR3 in DNA: TGTGCCAGCAGTGGCGGGACAGGGATCATTGCAGATACGCAGTATTTT. It specifies CASSGGTGIIADTQYF.

The rearrangement uses TRBV5-4 and TRBJ1-1; possible D gene TRBD1, 6 bases. With 4 bases removed from V and 10 bases from J, the gap between germline ends came to 17 bases. The CDR3 has 13 amino acids. Germline V gene lookup returns CDR1 SGHNT and CDR2 YYREEE (reference sequence). The CDR3 loop reads CASSAGGGTIAFF. CDR3 DNA sequence: TGTGCCAGCAGCGCTGGCGGGGGCACGATAGCTTTCTTT.

The gene calls are TRBV7-9 and TRBJ2-3, with D perhaps matching TRBD2 (6 bases). Trimming pared 5 bases from V and 4 bases from J, leaving 16 bases between. The CDR3 is made up of 15 amino acids. CDR1 and CDR2 (germline): SEHNR, FQNEAQ (reference sequence). Here the CDR3 DNA reads TGTGCCAGCAGCACCCGGGACTTCCATCCAGATACGCAGTATTTT. Translating gives CASSTRDFHPDTQYF.

V gene TRBV6-5 combines with J gene TRBJ2-7; 9 positions match TRBD2. The CDR3 runs to 12 residues. From germline, CDR1 is MNHEY and CDR2 SVGAGI. CDR3 coding DNA: TGTGCAATAGCGGGGGATTACTACGAGCAGTACTTC. Protein product: CAIAGDYYEQYF.

The rearrangement links TRBV28 to TRBJ1-4, with D maybe TRBD1 (5 bases). The germline V gene has CDR1 MDHEN and CDR2 SYDVKM. CDR3 length equals 16 residues. Between the trimmed V and J ends, which lost 6 bases and 4 bases, there was a span of 18 bases. In DNA, the CDR3 is TGTGCCAGCAGGTCCGCCCCAGGAAGGGGTAATGAAAAACTGTTTTTT. Protein: CASRSAPGRGNEKLFF.

This chain links TRBV19 with TRBJ2-2; D might be TRBD1 (6 bases). The CDR3 loop spans 16 amino acids. CDR1 LNHDA and CDR2 SQIVND come from the germline V gene (reference sequence). V was clipped by 5 bases and J by 0 bases, with 13 bases between them. This chain's CDR3 is CASSPDRAPNTGELFF. The CDR3 DNA reads as TGTGCCAGTAGTCCGGACAGAGCCCCGAACACCGGGGAGCTGTTTTTT.

This sequence joins TRBV7-8 and TRBJ1-4; D ambiguous. Germline values: CDR1 SGHVS, CDR2 FQNEAQ. Trimming took off 1 base at V and 0 bases at J, with 6 bases between the two ends. The CDR3 totals 15 residues. The CDR3 reads CASSLGAATNEKLFF. DNA of the CDR3: TGTGCCAGCAGCTTAGGAGCTGCAACTAATGAAAAACTGTTTTTT. The full variable domain, in which reference TRBV7-8 and TRBJ1-4 provide the parts outside the CDR3, is GAGVSQSPRYKVAKRGQDVALRCDPISGHVSLFWYQQALGQGPEFLTYFQNEAQLDKSGLPSDRFFAERPEGSVSTLKIQRTQQEDSAVYLCASSLGAATNEKLFFGSGTQLSVL.

The genes are TRBV11-2 and TRBJ1-2, with 10 bases identical to TRBD1. The CDR3 length is 17 residues. The germline CDR1 and CDR2 sequences are SGHAT and FQNNGV. V gave up 0 bases and J gave up 5 bases; unmatched junction bases: 9. The CDR3: CASSLDLVRTGGYGYTF. The DNA for the CDR3 is TGTGCCAGCAGCTTAGATCTAGTAAGGACAGGGGGATATGGCTACACCTTC.

This clone was counted between two and nine times. The chain carries TRBV6-5 and TRBJ1-4; D is perhaps TRBD1 (6 bases). This CDR3 contains 13 residues. Germline V lookup: CDR1 MNHEY, CDR2 SVGAGI. The V end was cut by 7 bases, the J end by 4 bases, with 10 bases between. CDR3 sequence: CASNQDSNEKLFF. The DNA for the CDR3 is TGTGCCAGCAATCAGGACAGTAATGAAAAACTGTTTTTT.

This chain links TRBV5-1 with TRBJ2-5; D may be TRBD1 (5 bases). Germline CDR1 is SGHRS and CDR2 is YFSETQ. V gave up 0 bases and J gave up 3 bases, with 9 bases separating them. This CDR3 has 14 amino acids. CDR3 nucleotides: TGCGCCAGCAGCTTGGAAGTAGGGGAAGAGACCCAGTACTTC. This gives the protein CASSLEVGEETQYF.

This sequence joins TRBV19 and TRBJ2-7; D call uncertain. This CDR3 contains 13 residues. The germline V gene has CDR1 LNHDA and CDR2 SQIVND (reference sequence). V lost 3 bases and J lost 6, with 12 bases in between. The CDR3 coding sequence is TGTGCCAGTAGTATGGCCCTCTTCTCCGAGCAGTACTTC. Translating gives CASSMALFSEQYF.

The chain couples TRBV4-3 to TRBJ2-1, with D perhaps matching TRBD2 (5 bases). The germline CDR1 and CDR2 sequences are LGHNA and YSLEER. V gave up 2 bases and J gave up 3 bases, with 14 bases separating them. This CDR3 region has 16 residues. In DNA form, the CDR3 reads TGCGCCAGCAGCCAACAACTAGGACGACTCTACAATGAGCAGTTCTTC. Translating gives CASSQQLGRLYNEQFF.

The chain joins TRBV4-2 to TRBJ1-3; 8 bases match TRBD1. The CDR3 sequence is 15 residues long. CDR1 and CDR2 from the germline V gene are LGHNA and YNFKEQ. Losses at the gene ends were 4 bases for V and 1 base for J; bases not matched to a gene: 3. CDR3 DNA sequence: TGTGCCAGCAGCCGGGGACAGGTGTCTGGAAACACCATATATTTT. This sequence encodes CASSRGQVSGNTIYF.

The gene calls are TRBV5-8 and TRBJ1-1; D is ambiguous. Germline CDR1 SGHTS, CDR2 YDEGEE. The CDR3 totals 12 residues. Trimming cost V 3 bases and J 8 bases, with 11 bases left between them. CDR3 in amino acids: CASSSRSGEAFF. The DNA for the CDR3 is TGTGCCAGCAGCTCGAGGTCCGGCGAAGCTTTCTTT.

This clone was observed a single time. The chain has TRBV6-1 and TRBJ2-7, with D perhaps matching TRBD1 (6 bases). Germline assignment: CDR1 MNHNS and CDR2 SASEGT. Deletions cut 0 bases from V and 6 bases from J, with 12 bases between. This CDR3 region has 14 residues. CDR3 nucleotide sequence: TGTGCCAGCAGTGAAGCTATAACAGGGCGCGAGCAGTACGTC. Its protein product is CASSEAITGREQYV.

The chain is built from TRBV2 and TRBJ1-3, with D hard to call. Per the germline V gene, CDR1 is SNHLY and CDR2 is FYNNEI. The CDR3 consists of 14 residues. Deletions cut 6 bases from V and 0 bases from J, with 9 bases between. The CDR3 DNA reads TGTGCCAGCAGCCTTACCTACTCTGGAAACACCATATATTTT. Its protein product is CASSLTYSGNTIYF.

The rearrangement links TRBV5-4 to TRBJ1-2, with D maybe TRBD1 (6 bases). V lost 3 bases and J 7 bases, leaving 16 bases between the germline ends. Germline assignment: CDR1 SGHNT and CDR2 YYREEE (reference sequence). The CDR3 loop spans 14 amino acids. The CDR3 here is CASSSPGVRGGYTF. CDR3 nucleotide sequence: TGTGCCAGCAGCTCCCCAGGGGTGAGGGGTGGCTACACCTTC.

This clone was recorded once. This rearrangement joins TRBV20-1 to TRBJ1-5; no clear D. This CDR3 has 14 amino acids. CDR1 and CDR2 from the germline V gene are DFQATT and SNEGSKA (reference sequence). V dropped 3 bases and J dropped 2 bases, with 11 bases sitting between them. The CDR3 DNA sequence: TGCAGTGCTAGTTTTCCTAGCGGCAATCAGCCCCAGCATTTT. This codes for CSASFPSGNQPQHF.

Regarding this clone: The identical CDR3 is also encoded by other nucleotide sequences in the sample. This sequence joins TRBV2 and TRBJ1-5; D is possibly TRBD1 (5 bases). V was shortened by 5 bases and J by 7 bases, with 12 bases between the two germline ends. This CDR3 region has 13 residues. Germline values: CDR1 SNHLY, CDR2 FYNNEI. The CDR3 coding sequence is TGTGCCAGCAGTAGCCAGGGCCGCCAGCCCCAGCATTTT. As protein: CASSSQGRQPQHF.

This clone was counted a single time. The rearrangement links TRBV7-6 to TRBJ2-2; TRBD1 matches at 7 bases. The CDR3 is made up of 15 amino acids. In germline, CDR1 is SGHVS, CDR2 FNYEAQ. After removal of 5 bases from V and 8 bases from J, the junction contained 11 bases not matched to a gene. Written as DNA, the CDR3 is TGTGCCAGCAGCCCCTTACAGGGGAATGGAGGGGAGCTGTTTTTT. This codes for CASSPLQGNGGELFF.

The genes are TRBV20-1 and TRBJ2-1, with D tentatively TRBD2 (5 bases). The CDR3 has 17 amino acids. The V end was cut by 3 bases, the J end by 0 bases, with 18 bases between. CDR1 DFQATT and CDR2 SNEGSKA come from the germline V gene (reference sequence). CDR3 in DNA: TGCAGTGCTAGTACAGCGGCCAGCAGTAGCTCCTACAATGAGCAGTTCTTC. Protein sequence: CSASTAASSSSYNEQFF.